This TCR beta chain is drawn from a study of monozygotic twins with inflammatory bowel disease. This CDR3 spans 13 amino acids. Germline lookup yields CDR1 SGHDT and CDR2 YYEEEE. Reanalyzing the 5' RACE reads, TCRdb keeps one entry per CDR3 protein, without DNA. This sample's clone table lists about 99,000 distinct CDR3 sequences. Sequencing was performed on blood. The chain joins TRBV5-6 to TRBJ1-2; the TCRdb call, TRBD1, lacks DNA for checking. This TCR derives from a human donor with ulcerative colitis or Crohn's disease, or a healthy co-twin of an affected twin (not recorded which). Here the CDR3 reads CASSHGRTYGYTF.